This T cell receptor (beta chain) was observed in a study of OX40 agonist ivuxolimab in advanced cancers. Looking at the study overall: Dosing consisted of intravenous ivuxolimab at 0.01 to 10 mg/kg every 2 weeks. General study results and limits: There were, on average, more expanded clones in CD8+ T cells than in CD4+.

Per the germline V gene, CDR1 is MNHNY and CDR2 is SVGAGI (reference sequence). After removal of 2 bases from V and 4 bases from J, the junction contained 1 base not matched to a gene. The CDR3 spans 13 residues. A word on this clone: Its antigen is not known.

This table comes from immunoSEQ multiplex PCR, and its TCRdb copy is limited to in-frame clones, with some not included. The sample consists of about 64,000 clones, about 85% of them appearing once. The receptor comes from an adult with an advanced solid tumor such as melanoma, head and neck, liver or kidney cancer. The rearrangement links TRBV6-6 to TRBJ2-5, with 7 bases aligning to TRBD1. Sequencing used CD4+ or CD8+ T cells sorted from blood, obtained in a trial of the OX40 agonist ivuxolimab. The DNA of the CDR3 is TGTGCCAGCAGTTACCGACAGGGAGAGACCCAGTACTTC. Translating it yields CASSYRQGETQYF.